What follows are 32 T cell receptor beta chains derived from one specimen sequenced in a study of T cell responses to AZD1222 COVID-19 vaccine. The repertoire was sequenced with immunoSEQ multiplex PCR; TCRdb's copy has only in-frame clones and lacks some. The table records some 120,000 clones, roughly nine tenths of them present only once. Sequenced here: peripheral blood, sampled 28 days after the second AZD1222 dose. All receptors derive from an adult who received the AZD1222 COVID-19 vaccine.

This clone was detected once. The CDR3 DNA reads as TGTGCCAGCAAACTGACAGGGAGGTCCTACGAGCAGTACTTC. Its protein product is CASKLTGRSYEQYF. The V call is TRBV6-5, the J call TRBJ2-7, with a possible D match to TRBD1 (7 bases). Germline values: CDR1 MNHEY, CDR2 SVGAGI. The CDR3 totals 14 residues. Deletions cut 7 bases from V and 1 base from J, with 14 bases between.

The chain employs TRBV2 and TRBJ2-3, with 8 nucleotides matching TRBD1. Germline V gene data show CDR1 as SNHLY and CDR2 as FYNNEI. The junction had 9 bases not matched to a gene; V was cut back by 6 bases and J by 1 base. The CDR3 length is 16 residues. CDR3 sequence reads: CASRTPQGAGTDTQYF. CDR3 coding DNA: TGTGCCAGCAGGACCCCGCAGGGGGCTGGCACAGATACGCAGTATTTT.

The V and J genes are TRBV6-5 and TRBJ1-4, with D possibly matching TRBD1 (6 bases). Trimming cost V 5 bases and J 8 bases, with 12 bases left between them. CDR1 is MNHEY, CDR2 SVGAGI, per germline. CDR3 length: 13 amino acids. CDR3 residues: CASSTRQVEKLFF. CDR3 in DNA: TGTGCCAGCAGTACTCGACAGGTCGAAAAACTGTTTTTT.

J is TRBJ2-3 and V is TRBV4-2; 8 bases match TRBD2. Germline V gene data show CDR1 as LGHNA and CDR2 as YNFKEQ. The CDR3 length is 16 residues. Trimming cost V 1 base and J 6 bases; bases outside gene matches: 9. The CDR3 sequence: CASSQAPGGARDTQYF. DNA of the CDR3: TGTGCCAGCAGCCAAGCTCCCGGGGGGGCTAGGGATACGCAGTATTTT.

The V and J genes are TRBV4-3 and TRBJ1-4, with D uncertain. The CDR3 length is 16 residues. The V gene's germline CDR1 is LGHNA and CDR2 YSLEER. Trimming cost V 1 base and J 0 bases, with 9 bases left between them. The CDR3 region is CASSQGTPATNEKLFF. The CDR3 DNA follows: TGCGCCAGCAGCCAAGGTACACCCGCAACTAATGAAAAACTGTTTTTT.

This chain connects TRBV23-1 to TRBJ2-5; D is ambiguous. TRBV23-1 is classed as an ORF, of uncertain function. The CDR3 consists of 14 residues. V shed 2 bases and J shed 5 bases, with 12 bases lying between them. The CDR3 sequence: CASSQVGSLETQYF. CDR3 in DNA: TGCGCCAGCAGTCAAGTGGGATCCCTGGAGACCCAGTACTTC.

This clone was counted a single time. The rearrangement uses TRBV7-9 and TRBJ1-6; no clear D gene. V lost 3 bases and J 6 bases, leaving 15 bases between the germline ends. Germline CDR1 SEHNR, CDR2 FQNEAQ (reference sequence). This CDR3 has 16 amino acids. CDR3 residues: CASSFSPGSINSPLHF. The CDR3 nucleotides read TGTGCCAGCAGCTTTTCCCCCGGAAGTATTAATTCACCCCTCCACTTT.

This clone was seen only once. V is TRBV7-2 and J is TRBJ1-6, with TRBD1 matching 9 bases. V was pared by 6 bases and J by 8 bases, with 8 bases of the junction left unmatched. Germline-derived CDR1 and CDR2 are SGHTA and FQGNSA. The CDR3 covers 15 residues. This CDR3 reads CASRLTGGGYSPLHF. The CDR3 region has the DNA TGTGCCAGCAGACTGACAGGGGGGGGCTATTCACCCCTCCACTTT.

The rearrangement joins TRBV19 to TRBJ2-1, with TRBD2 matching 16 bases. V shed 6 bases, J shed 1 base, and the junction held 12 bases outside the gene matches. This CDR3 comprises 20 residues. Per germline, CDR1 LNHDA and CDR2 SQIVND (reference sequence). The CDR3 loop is CASRISGLAGGPGSYNEQFF. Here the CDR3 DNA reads TGTGCCAGTAGAATCTCGGGACTAGCGGGAGGGCCAGGGTCCTACAATGAGCAGTTCTTC.

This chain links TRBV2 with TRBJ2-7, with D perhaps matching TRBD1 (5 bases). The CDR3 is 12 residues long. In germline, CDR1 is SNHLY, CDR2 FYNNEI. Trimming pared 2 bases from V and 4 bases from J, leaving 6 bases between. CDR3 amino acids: CASSEQGYEQYF. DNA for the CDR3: TGTGCCAGCAGTGAACAGGGTTACGAGCAGTACTTC.

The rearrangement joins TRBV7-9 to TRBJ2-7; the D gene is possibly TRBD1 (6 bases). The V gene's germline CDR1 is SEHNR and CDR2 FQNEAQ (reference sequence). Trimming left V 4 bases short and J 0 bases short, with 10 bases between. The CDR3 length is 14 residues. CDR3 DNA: TGTGCCAGCAGCTATCAGGGGAGCTCCTACGAGCAGTACTTC. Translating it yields CASSYQGSSYEQYF.

The CDR3 region is CASSGGTDNQPQHF. DNA of the CDR3: TGTGCCAGCAGCGGTGGCACAGATAATCAGCCCCAGCATTTT. The chain couples TRBV9 to TRBJ1-5, with D unresolved. The CDR3 contains 14 residues. The V gene lost 3 bases and the J gene lost 4 bases, with 11 bases spanning the gap. CDR1 is SGDLS, CDR2 YYNGEE, per germline.

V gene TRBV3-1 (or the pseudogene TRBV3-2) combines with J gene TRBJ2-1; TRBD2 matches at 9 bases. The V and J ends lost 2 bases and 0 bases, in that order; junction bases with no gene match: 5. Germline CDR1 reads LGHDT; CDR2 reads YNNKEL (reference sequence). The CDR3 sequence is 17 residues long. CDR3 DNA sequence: TGTGCCAGCAGCCAATCTTTTAGCGGGAGCTCCTACAATGAGCAGTTCTTC. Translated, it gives CASSQSFSGSSYNEQFF.

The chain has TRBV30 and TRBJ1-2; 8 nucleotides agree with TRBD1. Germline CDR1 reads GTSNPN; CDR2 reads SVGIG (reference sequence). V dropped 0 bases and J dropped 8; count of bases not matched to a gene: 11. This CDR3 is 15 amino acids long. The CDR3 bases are TGTGCCTGGAGTGTACGAGGGACAGGAGGTTTAGGCTACACCTTC. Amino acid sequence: CAWSVRGTGGLGYTF.

The CDR3 region is CATSDYGTSGASGDNEQFF. Written as DNA, the CDR3 is TGTGCCACCAGTGATTACGGGACTAGCGGGGCGAGCGGCGACAATGAGCAGTTCTTC. J is TRBJ2-1 and V is TRBV24-1; 13 bases are a match to TRBD2. Germline CDR1 KGHDR, CDR2 SFDVKD. There are 19 residues in the CDR3. V lost 2 bases to trimming and J lost 5 bases; unmatched junction nucleotides: 11.

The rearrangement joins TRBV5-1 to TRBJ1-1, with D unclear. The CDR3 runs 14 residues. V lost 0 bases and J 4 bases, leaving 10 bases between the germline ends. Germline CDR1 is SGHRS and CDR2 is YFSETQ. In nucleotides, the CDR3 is TGCGCCAGCAGCTTGGGGGCCCTGGGCACTGAAGCTTTCTTT. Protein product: CASSLGALGTEAFF.

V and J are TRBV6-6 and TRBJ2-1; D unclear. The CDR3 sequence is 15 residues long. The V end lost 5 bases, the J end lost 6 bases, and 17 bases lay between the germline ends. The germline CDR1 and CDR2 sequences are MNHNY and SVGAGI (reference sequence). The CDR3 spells CASSPPGPLGNEQFF. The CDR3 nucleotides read TGTGCCAGCAGTCCCCCGGGTCCGCTGGGCAATGAGCAGTTCTTC.

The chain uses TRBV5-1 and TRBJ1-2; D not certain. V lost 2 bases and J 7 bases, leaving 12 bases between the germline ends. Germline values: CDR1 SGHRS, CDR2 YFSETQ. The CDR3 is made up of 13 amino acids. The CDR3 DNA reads TGCGCCAGCAGCTTTGGAGGGCAACTTGGCTACACCTTC. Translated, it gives CASSFGGQLGYTF.

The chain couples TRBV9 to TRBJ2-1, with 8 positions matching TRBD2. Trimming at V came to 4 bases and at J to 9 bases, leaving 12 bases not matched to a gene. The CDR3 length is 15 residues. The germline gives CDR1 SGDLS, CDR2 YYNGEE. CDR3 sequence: CASSIGTSSSGEQFF. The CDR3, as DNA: TGTGCCAGCAGCATCGGGACTAGTTCTTCGGGTGAGCAGTTCTTC.

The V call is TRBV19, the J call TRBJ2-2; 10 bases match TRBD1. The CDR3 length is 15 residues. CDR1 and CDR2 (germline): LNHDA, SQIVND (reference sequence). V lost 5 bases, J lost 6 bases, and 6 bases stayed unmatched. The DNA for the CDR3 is TGTGCCAGTAGTTATGGACAGGGGGTTCCCGGGGAGCTGTTTTTT. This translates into CASSYGQGVPGELFF.

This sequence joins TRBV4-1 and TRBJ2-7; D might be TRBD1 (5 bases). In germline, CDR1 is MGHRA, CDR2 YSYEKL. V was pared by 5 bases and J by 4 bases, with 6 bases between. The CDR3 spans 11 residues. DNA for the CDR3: TGCGCCAGCAGCGACAGATACGAGCAGTACTTC. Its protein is CASSDRYEQYF.

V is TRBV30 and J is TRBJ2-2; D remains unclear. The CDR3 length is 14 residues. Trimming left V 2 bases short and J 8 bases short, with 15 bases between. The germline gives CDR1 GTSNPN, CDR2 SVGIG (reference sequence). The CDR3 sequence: CAWSRASEAGELFF. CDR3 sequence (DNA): TGTGCCTGGAGTCGTGCGTCCGAGGCTGGGGAGCTGTTTTTT.

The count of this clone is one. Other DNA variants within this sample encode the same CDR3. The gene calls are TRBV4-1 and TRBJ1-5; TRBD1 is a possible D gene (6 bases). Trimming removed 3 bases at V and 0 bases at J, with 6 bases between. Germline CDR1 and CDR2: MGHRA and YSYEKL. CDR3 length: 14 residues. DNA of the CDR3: TGCGCCAGCAGCCAGACAGGTAGCAATCAGCCCCAGCATTTT. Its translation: CASSQTGSNQPQHF.

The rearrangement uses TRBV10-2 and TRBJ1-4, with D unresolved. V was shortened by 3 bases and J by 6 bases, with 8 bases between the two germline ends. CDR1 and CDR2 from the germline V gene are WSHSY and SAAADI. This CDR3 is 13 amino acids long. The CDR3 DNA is TGCGCCAGCAGTGACAGGTACCATGAAAAACTGTTTTTT. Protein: CASSDRYHEKLFF.

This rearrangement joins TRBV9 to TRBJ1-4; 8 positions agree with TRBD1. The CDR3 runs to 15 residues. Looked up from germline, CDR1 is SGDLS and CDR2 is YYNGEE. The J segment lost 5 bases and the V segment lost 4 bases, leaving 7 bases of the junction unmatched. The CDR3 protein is CASSLATGGNEKLFF. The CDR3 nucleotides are TGTGCCAGCAGCCTCGCCACAGGGGGGAATGAAAAACTGTTTTTT.

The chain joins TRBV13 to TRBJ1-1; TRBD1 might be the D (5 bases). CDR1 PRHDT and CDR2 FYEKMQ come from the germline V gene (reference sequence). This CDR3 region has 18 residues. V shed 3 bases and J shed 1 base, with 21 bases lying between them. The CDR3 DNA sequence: TGTGCCAGCAGCTTTGGGGCGCCCTTCTTTAGGGGGAACACTGAAGCTTTCTTT. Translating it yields CASSFGAPFFRGNTEAFF.

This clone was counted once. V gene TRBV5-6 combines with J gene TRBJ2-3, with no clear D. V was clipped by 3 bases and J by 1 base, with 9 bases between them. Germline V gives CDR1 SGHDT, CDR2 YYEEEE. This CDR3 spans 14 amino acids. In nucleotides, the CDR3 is TGTGCCAGCAGCTCATCTTCGGGCACAGATACGCAGTATTTT. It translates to CASSSSSGTDTQYF.

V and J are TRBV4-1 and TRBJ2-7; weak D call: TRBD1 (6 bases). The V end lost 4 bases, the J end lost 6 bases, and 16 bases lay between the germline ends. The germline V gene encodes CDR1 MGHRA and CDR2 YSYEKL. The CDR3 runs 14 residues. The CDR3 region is CASSPRDTAVEQYF. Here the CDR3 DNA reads TGCGCCAGCAGCCCTCGGGACACTGCCGTCGAGCAGTACTTC.

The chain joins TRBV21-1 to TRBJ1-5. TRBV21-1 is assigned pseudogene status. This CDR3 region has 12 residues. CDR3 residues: CASSNPHQPQHF. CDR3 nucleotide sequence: TGTGCCAGCAGCAACCCCCATCAGCCCCAGCATTTT.

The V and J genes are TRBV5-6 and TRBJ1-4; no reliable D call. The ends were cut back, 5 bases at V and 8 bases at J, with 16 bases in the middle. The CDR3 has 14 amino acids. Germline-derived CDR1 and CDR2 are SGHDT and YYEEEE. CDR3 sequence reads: CASSFSGRGEKLFF. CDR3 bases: TGTGCCAGCAGTTTCTCAGGTAGAGGAGAAAAACTGTTTTTT.

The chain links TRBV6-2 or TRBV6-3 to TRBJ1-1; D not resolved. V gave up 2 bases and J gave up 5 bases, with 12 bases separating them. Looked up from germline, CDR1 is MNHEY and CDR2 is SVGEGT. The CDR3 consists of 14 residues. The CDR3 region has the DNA TGTGCCAGCAGTTACGGTCCCGGGAAAACTGAAGCTTTCTTT. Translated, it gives CASSYGPGKTEAFF.

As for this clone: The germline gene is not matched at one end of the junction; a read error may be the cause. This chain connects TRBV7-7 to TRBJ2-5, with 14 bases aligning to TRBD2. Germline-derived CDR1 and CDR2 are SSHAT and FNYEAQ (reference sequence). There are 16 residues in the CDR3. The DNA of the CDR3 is TGTGCTAGCAGCATCGGACTAGCGGGGGGTCAAGAGACCCAGTACTTC. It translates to CASSIGLAGGQETQYF.